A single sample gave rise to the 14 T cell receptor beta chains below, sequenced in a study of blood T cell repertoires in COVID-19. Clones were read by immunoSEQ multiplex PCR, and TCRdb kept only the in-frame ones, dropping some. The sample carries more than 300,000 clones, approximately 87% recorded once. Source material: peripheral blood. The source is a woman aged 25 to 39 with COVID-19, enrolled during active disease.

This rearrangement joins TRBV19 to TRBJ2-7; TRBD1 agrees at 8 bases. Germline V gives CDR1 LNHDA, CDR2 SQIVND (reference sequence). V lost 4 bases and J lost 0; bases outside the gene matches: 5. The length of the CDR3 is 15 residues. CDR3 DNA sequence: TGTGCCAGTAGTAGGACAGGGACAGACTCCTACGAGCAGTACTTC. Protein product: CASSRTGTDSYEQYF.

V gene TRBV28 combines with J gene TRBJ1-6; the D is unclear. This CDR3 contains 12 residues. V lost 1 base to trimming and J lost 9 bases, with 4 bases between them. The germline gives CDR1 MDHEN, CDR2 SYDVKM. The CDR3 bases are TGTGCCAGCAGTTTATATCTTTCACCCCTCCACTTT. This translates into CASSLYLSPLHF.

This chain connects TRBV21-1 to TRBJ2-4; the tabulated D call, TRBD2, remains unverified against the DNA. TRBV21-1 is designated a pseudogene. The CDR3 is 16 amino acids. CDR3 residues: CASSKVVEPAKNIQYF. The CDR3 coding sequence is TGTGCCAGCAGCAAAGTTGTGGAGCCAGCCAAAAACATTCAGTACTTC.

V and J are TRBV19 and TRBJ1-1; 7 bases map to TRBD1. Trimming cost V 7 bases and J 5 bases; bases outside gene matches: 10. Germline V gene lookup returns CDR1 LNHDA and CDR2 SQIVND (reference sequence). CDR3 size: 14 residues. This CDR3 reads CASIQGGAFTEAFF. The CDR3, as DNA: TGTGCCAGTATCCAGGGGGGCGCGTTTACTGAAGCTTTCTTT.

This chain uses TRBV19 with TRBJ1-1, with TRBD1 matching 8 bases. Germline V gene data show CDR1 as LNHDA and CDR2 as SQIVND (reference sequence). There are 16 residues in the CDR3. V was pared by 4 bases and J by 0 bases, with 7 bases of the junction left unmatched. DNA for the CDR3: TGTGCCAGTAGTACCACGACAGGGGCTGTGAACACTGAAGCTTTCTTT. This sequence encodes CASSTTTGAVNTEAFF.

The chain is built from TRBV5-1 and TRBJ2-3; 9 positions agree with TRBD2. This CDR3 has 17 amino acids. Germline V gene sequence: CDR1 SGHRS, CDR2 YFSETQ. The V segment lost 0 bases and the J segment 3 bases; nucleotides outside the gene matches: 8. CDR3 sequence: CASSLGSSGSKTDTQYF. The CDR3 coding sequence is TGCGCCAGCAGCTTGGGAAGTAGCGGGAGTAAAACAGATACGCAGTATTTT.

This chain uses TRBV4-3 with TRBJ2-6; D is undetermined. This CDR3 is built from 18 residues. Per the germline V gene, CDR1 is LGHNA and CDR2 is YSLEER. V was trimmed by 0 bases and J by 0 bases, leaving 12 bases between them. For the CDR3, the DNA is TGCGCCAGCAGCCAAGATTGGTCCACAGACTCTGGGGCCAACGTCCTGACTTTC. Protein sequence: CASSQDWSTDSGANVLTF.

The CDR3 DNA reads as TGTGCCAGCAGAGGGGGCCCTGAGGCTGAAGCTTTCTTT. Encoded protein: CASRGGPEAEAFF. The V and J genes are TRBV7-8 and TRBJ1-1; TRBD1 aligns across 7 bases. V dropped 6 bases and J dropped 6; count of bases not matched to a gene: 7. The CDR3 loop spans 13 amino acids. The V gene's germline CDR1 is SGHVS and CDR2 FQNEAQ.

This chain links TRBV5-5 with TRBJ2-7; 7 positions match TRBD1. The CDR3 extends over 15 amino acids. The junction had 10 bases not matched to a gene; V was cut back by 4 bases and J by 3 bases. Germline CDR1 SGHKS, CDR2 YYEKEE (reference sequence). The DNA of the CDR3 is TGTGCCAGCAGCACCCCCCCGACAGGGAACTACGAGCAGTACTTC. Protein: CASSTPPTGNYEQYF.

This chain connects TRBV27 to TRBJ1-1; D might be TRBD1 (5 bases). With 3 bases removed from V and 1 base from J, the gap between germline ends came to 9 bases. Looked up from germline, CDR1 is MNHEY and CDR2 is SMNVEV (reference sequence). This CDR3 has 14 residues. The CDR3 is CASSFGTGNTEAFF. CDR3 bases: TGTGCCAGCAGTTTTGGTACAGGGAACACTGAAGCTTTCTTT.

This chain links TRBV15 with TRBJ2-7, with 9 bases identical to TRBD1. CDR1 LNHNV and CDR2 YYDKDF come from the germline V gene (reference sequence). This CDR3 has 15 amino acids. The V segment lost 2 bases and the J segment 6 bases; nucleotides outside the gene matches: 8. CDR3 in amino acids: CATSRWGQGNSEQYF. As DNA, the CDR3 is TGTGCCACCAGCAGATGGGGACAGGGAAATTCCGAGCAGTACTTC.

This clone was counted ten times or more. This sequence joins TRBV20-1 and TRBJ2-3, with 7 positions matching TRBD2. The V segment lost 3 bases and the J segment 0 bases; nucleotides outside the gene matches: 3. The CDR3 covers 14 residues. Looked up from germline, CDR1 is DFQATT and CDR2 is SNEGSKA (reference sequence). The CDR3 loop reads CSASKRGSTDTQYF. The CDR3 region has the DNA TGCAGTGCTAGTAAGCGGGGTAGCACAGATACGCAGTATTTT.

CDR3 sequence reads: CSVTGQGALSIQYF. In DNA, the CDR3 is TGCAGCGTCACGGGACAGGGGGCGCTTTCCATTCAGTACTTC. The chain joins TRBV29-1 to TRBJ2-4, with TRBD1 identical over 12 bases. The germline gives CDR1 SQVTM, CDR2 ANQGSEA. J lost 9 bases, V lost 6 bases, and 9 bases had no gene match. This CDR3 is built from 14 residues. Looking up the rest from reference TRBV29-1 and TRBJ2-4 gives the full variable domain: SAVISQKPSRDICQRGTSLTIQCQVDSQVTMMFWYRQQPGQSLTLIATANQGSEATYESGFVIDKFPISRPNLTFSTLTVSNMSPEDSSIYLCSVTGQGALSIQYFGAGTRLSVL.

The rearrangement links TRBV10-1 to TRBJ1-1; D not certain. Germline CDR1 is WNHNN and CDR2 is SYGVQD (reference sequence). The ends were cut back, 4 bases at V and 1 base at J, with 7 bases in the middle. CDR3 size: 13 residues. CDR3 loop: CASSVNTNTEAFF. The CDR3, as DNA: TGCGCCAGCAGTGTGAACACGAACACTGAAGCTTTCTTT.